This TCR beta chain was profiled in a study of cytomegalovirus exposure and HLA in healthy donors. Study-wide results and caveats: Overall, about 160 TCR beta chains were annotated as cytomegalovirus-associated.

Remarks on this clone: The antigen remains unidentified.

Trimming stripped 5 bases from V and 5 bases from J, with 16 bases between. Germline V gene data show CDR1 as SGHNT and CDR2 as YYREEE (reference sequence). The CDR3 totals 14 residues. The donors were part of the validation cohort of roughly 110 subjects. That cohort was separate from the first cohort, which comprised under 750 subjects. Clones were read by immunoSEQ multiplex PCR, and TCRdb kept only the in-frame ones, dropping some. Of about 120,000 clones listed, 70% to 90% are singletons. The specimen sequenced was PBMCs. The chain employs TRBV5-4 and TRBJ1-1; no definite D call. The receptor was isolated from a woman in her late teens or twenties in good health and CMV-seropositive. CDR3 DNA sequence: TGTGCCAGCAGTTCGGACTGGGGAGGAACTGAAGCTTTCTTT. Its translation: CASSSDWGGTEAFF.